Listed here are 8 T cell receptor beta chains from one sample, sequenced in a study of cytomegalovirus exposure and HLA in healthy donors. With 60 Vbeta and 13 Jbeta primers, the PCR was carried out. TCRdb keeps only in-frame clones here, not all; method: immunoSEQ multiplex PCR. In the table there are some 35,000 clones, over 40% of which are singletons. Specimen: PBMCs. The receptors were gathered from a woman between 40 and 50 years old in good health and CMV-seropositive.

The chain joins TRBV10-1 to TRBJ2-2; possibly TRBD1 for D (5 bases). V was shortened by 8 bases and J by 5 bases, with 12 bases between the two germline ends. In germline, CDR1 is WNHNN, CDR2 SYGVQD (reference sequence). The CDR3 runs to 13 residues. CDR3 loop: CASSQGWTGELFF. The CDR3 bases are TGCGCCAGCTCGCAGGGCTGGACCGGGGAGCTGTTTTTT.

This rearrangement joins TRBV5-6 to TRBJ2-6; 10 bases are shared with TRBD1. Trimming cost V 7 bases and J 2 bases; bases outside gene matches: 0. The CDR3 is 14 residues long. Germline V lookup: CDR1 SGHDT, CDR2 YYEEEE. The CDR3 region is CASGQGAGANVLTF. The CDR3 nucleotides read TGTGCCAGCGGACAGGGGGCTGGGGCCAACGTCCTGACTTTC.

The chain joins TRBV5-1 to TRBJ1-6; 7 bases map to TRBD1. V lost 2 bases to trimming and J lost 8 bases; unmatched junction nucleotides: 7. The CDR3 has 15 amino acids. The germline V gene has CDR1 SGHRS and CDR2 YFSETQ. This CDR3 reads CASSLQGLEHSPLHF. CDR3 in DNA: TGCGCCAGCAGCTTACAGGGGTTAGAGCATTCACCCCTCCACTTT.

This rearrangement joins TRBV30 to TRBJ1-4, with a possible D match to TRBD1 (5 bases). Trimming removed 2 bases from V and 6 bases from J, with 10 bases in between. The CDR3 contains 13 residues. CDR1 is GTSNPN and CDR2 is SVGIG in the germline V gene (reference sequence). The CDR3 sequence: CAWSPGGHEKLFF. CDR3 nucleotide sequence: TGTGCCTGGAGTCCGGGGGGACATGAAAAACTGTTTTTT.

In this sample, this clone turned up once. The chain links TRBV7-2 to TRBJ1-3; tentatively, D is TRBD1 (6 bases). CDR3 length: 16 residues. CDR1 SGHTA and CDR2 FQGNSA come from the germline V gene. V lost 0 bases to trimming and J lost 4 bases, with 13 bases between them. CDR3 nucleotide sequence: TGTGCCAGCAGCTTAGCTGGCCAGGGGCAAGGAAACACCATATATTTT. Protein: CASSLAGQGQGNTIYF.

The genes are TRBV10-3 and TRBJ1-5, with 7 nucleotides matching TRBD1. Unmatched junction bases numbered 6, after V lost 6 bases and J lost 4 bases. This CDR3 is 14 amino acids long. In germline, CDR1 is ENHRY, CDR2 SYGVKD. The CDR3 sequence: CAIRGDSMNQPQHF. CDR3 DNA: TGTGCCATCAGGGGGGACAGCATGAATCAGCCCCAGCATTTT.

CDR3 sequence (DNA): TGTGCCAGCAGTGATCGGGATTTTACTGGAAACACCATATATTTT. It specifies CASSDRDFTGNTIYF. The chain is built from TRBV2 and TRBJ1-3; D not resolved. The CDR3 covers 15 residues. Germline V lookup: CDR1 SNHLY, CDR2 FYNNEI. Deletions cut 3 bases from V and 2 bases from J, with 11 bases between.

The V and J genes are TRBV27 and TRBJ2-3; D is uncertain. Germline V gene sequence: CDR1 MNHEY, CDR2 SMNVEV (reference sequence). This CDR3 contains 11 residues. V was trimmed by 6 bases and J by 2 bases, leaving 3 bases between them. As DNA, the CDR3 is TGTGCCAGCAGACACACAGATACGCAGTATTTT. It specifies CASRHTDTQYF.